These 27 T cell receptor beta chains came from one sample sequenced in a study of T cell responses to AZD1222 COVID-19 vaccine. The method was immunoSEQ multiplex PCR; TCRdb's version includes in-frame clones alone and lacks a portion of them. The table has about 150,000 clones, about 91% seen once. Specimen: peripheral blood, collected on day 0 of AZD1222 vaccination. These receptors were collected from an adult in good health.

DNA for the CDR3: TGTGCCAGCAGTGCACCCGGGACAGGGACCGATACGCAGTATTTT. It encodes CASSAPGTGTDTQYF. The chain uses TRBV28 and TRBJ2-3; 9 positions agree with TRBD1. Losses at the gene ends were 5 bases for V and 6 bases for J; bases not matched to a gene: 9. CDR1 and CDR2 from the germline V gene are MDHEN and SYDVKM. This CDR3 spans 15 amino acids.

V gene TRBV29-1 combines with J gene TRBJ1-1, with D unclear. The V end was cut by 3 bases, the J end by 5 bases, with 10 bases between. The CDR3 consists of 12 residues. Germline V lookup: CDR1 SQVTM, CDR2 ANQGSEA. CDR3: CSVDKAATEAFF. DNA of the CDR3: TGCAGCGTTGATAAGGCAGCGACTGAAGCTTTCTTT.

The chain has TRBV9 and TRBJ1-4; 9 nucleotides line up with TRBD1. V shed 10 bases and J 4 bases; nucleotides not matched to a gene: 11. The CDR3 is 15 residues long. Looked up from germline, CDR1 is SGDLS and CDR2 is YYNGEE. CDR3 sequence: CAQRGPGQGNEKLFF. The CDR3 DNA reads as TGTGCCCAGAGGGGTCCGGGACAGGGTAATGAAAAACTGTTTTTT.

The CDR3 region has the DNA TGTGCCAGCAGTGGAGCGGGAGGAGTGCAGTATTTT. Residues: CASSGAGGVQYF. The chain combines TRBV6-1 with TRBJ2-3, with TRBD2 matching 9 bases. V was clipped by 4 bases and J by 11 bases; unmatched bases: 4. Germline V gives CDR1 MNHNS, CDR2 SASEGT. The CDR3 length is 12 residues.

The V call is TRBV5-1, the J call TRBJ2-5; TRBD2 matches at 7 bases. Germline V lookup: CDR1 SGHRS, CDR2 YFSETQ. This CDR3 region has 17 residues. Losses at the gene ends were 0 bases for V and 2 bases for J; bases not matched to a gene: 10. Here the CDR3 reads CASSLAVREGLQETQYF. The CDR3, as DNA: TGCGCCAGCAGCTTGGCCGTGAGGGAGGGGTTACAAGAGACCCAGTACTTC.

V is TRBV28 and J is TRBJ1-3, with 8 bases fitting TRBD1. This CDR3 comprises 16 residues. Germline V gives CDR1 MDHEN, CDR2 SYDVKM. J lost 8 bases, V lost 4 bases, and 13 bases had no gene match. The CDR3 here is CASSSRTGLGLYTIYF. CDR3 DNA: TGTGCCAGCAGTTCACGGACAGGGCTGGGTTTGTACACCATATATTTT.

The V and J genes are TRBV19 and TRBJ2-7; a possible D gene is TRBD1 (5 bases). The V gene lost 5 bases and the J gene lost 2 bases, with 7 bases spanning the gap. The CDR3 loop spans 12 amino acids. Germline V lookup: CDR1 LNHDA, CDR2 SQIVND (reference sequence). This CDR3 is CASSDSPYEQYF. CDR3 coding DNA: TGTGCCAGTAGTGACAGCCCCTACGAGCAGTACTTC.

The DNA for the CDR3 is TGTGCCAGCAGCCCTAGCGGGAGGACCTCCTACGAGCAGTACTTC. Translated: CASSPSGRTSYEQYF. The rearrangement joins TRBV5-4 to TRBJ2-7; 11 positions agree with TRBD2. Losses at the gene ends were 4 bases for V and 0 bases for J; bases not matched to a gene: 3. Germline V gene lookup returns CDR1 SGHNT and CDR2 YYREEE (reference sequence). The CDR3 is 15 amino acids.

This chain joins TRBV14 and TRBJ2-2; TRBD2 matches at 11 bases. There are 16 residues in the CDR3. The V segment lost 4 bases and the J segment 4 bases; nucleotides outside the gene matches: 5. CDR1 and CDR2 from the germline V gene are SGHDN and FVKESK. The CDR3 reads CASSPYSGRGTGELFF. In DNA, the CDR3 is TGTGCCAGCAGCCCTTATAGCGGGAGGGGCACCGGGGAGCTGTTTTTT.

The rearrangement uses TRBV30 and TRBJ1-6; no reliable D call. CDR1 is GTSNPN, CDR2 SVGIG, per germline (reference sequence). The V and J ends lost 6 bases and 7 bases respectively, with 10 bases between them. This CDR3 comprises 12 residues. The CDR3, as DNA: TGTGCCTGCTCCGAGACAAATTCACCCCTCCACTTT. This translates into CACSETNSPLHF.

The DNA of the CDR3 is TGTGCCAGCAGTTTAAGGAGGGGGGGTCGGCAGCCCCAGCATTTT. As protein: CASSLRRGGRQPQHF. V gene TRBV28 combines with J gene TRBJ1-5, with D perhaps matching TRBD1 (6 bases). This CDR3 region has 15 residues. V was trimmed by 2 bases and J by 7 bases, leaving 15 bases between them. Per the germline V gene, CDR1 is MDHEN and CDR2 is SYDVKM.

The chain has TRBV5-4 and TRBJ1-2; 9 bases align to TRBD1. Germline CDR1 is SGHNT and CDR2 is YYREEE (reference sequence). J was trimmed by 8 bases and V by 1 base; bases with no gene match: 9. The CDR3 spans 15 residues. The CDR3 spells CASSLSGTGPWGYTF. In nucleotides, the CDR3 is TGTGCCAGCAGCTTGTCCGGGACAGGGCCGTGGGGCTACACCTTC.

The CDR3 is CSTGNTEAFF. In DNA, the CDR3 is TGCAGCACGGGGAACACTGAAGCTTTCTTT. The chain employs TRBV20-1 and TRBJ1-1; D is ambiguous. Germline V gives CDR1 DFQATT, CDR2 SNEGSKA (reference sequence). The CDR3 is 10 amino acids.

This sequence joins TRBV14 and TRBJ2-3; D is perhaps TRBD2 (6 bases). Germline V gives CDR1 SGHDN, CDR2 FVKESK. The CDR3 loop spans 16 amino acids. Trimming left V 0 bases short and J 4 bases short, with 14 bases between. The CDR3 DNA sequence: TGTGCCAGCAGCCAAGACGGGAGCCTAATCTCAGATACGCAGTATTTT. Translating gives CASSQDGSLISDTQYF. The complete variable domain, with remaining parts taken from reference TRBV14 and TRBJ2-3, reads EAGVTQFPSHSVIEKGQTVTLRCDPISGHDNLYWYRRVMGKEIKFLLHFVKESKQDESGMPNNRFLAERTGGTYSTLKVQPAELEDSGVYFCASSQDGSLISDTQYFGPGTRLTVL.

The genes are TRBV6-5 and TRBJ1-6, with TRBD1 matching 8 bases. The trim removed 0 bases at V and 9 bases at J, leaving 7 bases unmatched. The CDR3 covers 16 residues. Germline loops: CDR1 MNHEY, CDR2 SVGAGI. The CDR3 sequence: CASSYSTGAPTSPLHF. In DNA, the CDR3 is TGTGCCAGCAGTTACTCGACAGGGGCACCTACTTCACCCCTCCACTTT.

The genes are TRBV5-6 and TRBJ1-2; perhaps TRBD1 as D (5 bases). CDR3 length: 15 amino acids. Germline V lookup: CDR1 SGHDT, CDR2 YYEEEE. V was cut by 6 bases and J by 3 bases, with 18 bases left in between. The CDR3 protein is CASIDSGTRDYGYTF. The CDR3 nucleotides read TGTGCCAGCATCGATTCCGGGACGAGGGACTATGGCTACACCTTC.

This clone was detected once. This chain links TRBV10-3 with TRBJ2-2; 10 nucleotides align to TRBD2. Looked up from germline, CDR1 is ENHRY and CDR2 is SYGVKD. The ends lost 8 bases at V and 1 base at J; junction bases unmatched: 1. The CDR3 loop spans 14 amino acids. This CDR3 reads CAIRTSGNTGELFF. CDR3 coding DNA: TGTGCCATCCGGACTAGCGGGAACACCGGGGAGCTGTTTTTT.

This sequence joins TRBV19 and TRBJ1-5; D is possibly TRBD1 (6 bases). Trimming cost V 3 bases and J 1 base, with 7 bases left between them. The CDR3 sequence is 14 residues long. Germline loops: CDR1 LNHDA, CDR2 SQIVND (reference sequence). CDR3 DNA sequence: TGTGCCAGTAGTATCGACAGGAGCAATCAGCCCCAGCATTTT. Protein: CASSIDRSNQPQHF.

The chain recombines TRBV5-6 with TRBJ1-6; 8 positions agree with TRBD1. The CDR3 contains 15 residues. V lost 0 bases, J lost 7 bases, and 3 bases stayed unmatched. CDR1 and CDR2 (germline): SGHDT, YYEEEE. CDR3 bases: TGTGCCAGCAGCTTGGTGGACAGGGAAAATTCACCCCTCCACTTT. Translating gives CASSLVDRENSPLHF.

This chain uses TRBV28 with TRBJ1-2, with D maybe TRBD1 (6 bases). This CDR3 spans 13 amino acids. Germline values: CDR1 MDHEN, CDR2 SYDVKM. The V and J ends lost 6 bases and 8 bases respectively, with 16 bases between them. The CDR3 here is CASSALNRAGYTF. The CDR3 region has the DNA TGTGCCAGCAGCGCACTCAACAGGGCGGGCTACACCTTC.

Concerning this clone itself: One junction end does not reproduce the germline sequence, and a read error may be involved. The chain couples TRBV11-3 to TRBJ1-1; 8 bases fit TRBD1. CDR1 is SGHNT, CDR2 YENEEA, per germline. The length of the CDR3 is 10 residues. CDR3 protein: CASRDRVAIF. The CDR3 bases are TGTGCCAGCAGGGACAGGGTTGCGATCTTT. The whole variable domain, remainder taken from reference TRBV11-3 and TRBJ1-1, is EAGVVQSPRYKIIEKKQPVAFWCNPISGHNTLYWYLQNLGQGPELLIRYENEEAVDDSQLPKDRFSAERLKGVDSTLKIQPAELGDSAVYLCASRDRVAIFGQGTRLTVV.

The chain joins TRBV2 to TRBJ1-5, with D maybe TRBD1 (5 bases). Germline CDR1 reads SNHLY; CDR2 reads FYNNEI. CDR3 length: 13 amino acids. V lost 1 base and J lost 6, with 7 bases in between. The CDR3 protein is CASSEGGVQPQHF. The CDR3 DNA reads as TGTGCCAGCAGTGAAGGGGGGGTTCAGCCCCAGCATTTT.

This clone has just one count. This rearrangement joins TRBV4-1 to TRBJ2-1; D unclear. Trimming took off 1 base at V and 7 bases at J, with 14 bases between the two ends. Germline V gene data show CDR1 as MGHRA and CDR2 as YSYEKL. This CDR3 is 15 amino acids long. The CDR3, as DNA: TGCGCCAGCAGCCAAGTTTTAACAGTTGGGAATGAGCAGTTCTTC. This encodes CASSQVLTVGNEQFF.

The gene calls are TRBV11-3 and TRBJ2-1; 10 bases agree with TRBD2. The V and J ends lost 4 bases and 4 bases, in that order; junction bases with no gene match: 7. The CDR3 length is 16 residues. Germline CDR1 reads SGHNT; CDR2 reads YENEEA. CDR3 loop: CASSSRLAGVYNEQFF. The CDR3 region has the DNA TGTGCCAGCAGCTCCCGACTAGCGGGCGTTTACAATGAGCAGTTCTTC. Full variable domain (missing parts from reference TRBV11-3 and TRBJ2-1): EAGVVQSPRYKIIEKKQPVAFWCNPISGHNTLYWYLQNLGQGPELLIRYENEEAVDDSQLPKDRFSAERLKGVDSTLKIQPAELGDSAVYLCASSSRLAGVYNEQFFGPGTRLTVL.

This chain links TRBV5-6 with TRBJ1-2; D gene uncertain. V was trimmed by 0 bases and J by 8 bases, leaving 14 bases between them. The CDR3 spans 14 residues. Germline loops: CDR1 SGHDT, CDR2 YYEEEE. CDR3 nucleotide sequence: TGTGCCAGCAGCTTGGACCAGCTTGGCCAGGGCTACACCTTC. Amino acids: CASSLDQLGQGYTF.

The rearrangement uses TRBV7-9 and TRBJ2-7, with no clear D. Germline V lookup: CDR1 SEHNR, CDR2 FQNEAQ (reference sequence). The CDR3 loop spans 11 amino acids. V was shortened by 5 bases and J by 7 bases, with 9 bases between the two germline ends. The CDR3 loop is CASSTAREQYF. CDR3 bases: TGTGCCAGCAGCACAGCTAGGGAGCAGTACTTC.

The V and J genes are TRBV30 and TRBJ2-7; a weak D match, TRBD1 (6 bases). Trimming cost V 1 base and J 2 bases, with 12 bases left between them. There are 14 residues in the CDR3. In germline, CDR1 is GTSNPN, CDR2 SVGIG (reference sequence). This chain's CDR3 is CAWSATGTPYEQYF. The DNA of the CDR3 is TGTGCCTGGAGTGCCACAGGGACCCCCTACGAGCAGTACTTC.